This T cell receptor beta chain was sequenced during a study of Ad26.COV2.S vaccination and SARS-CoV-2 variants. Treatment defined: 15 to 20 received Ad26.COV2.S at low or high dose, single or two shots; 5 received placebo; per-sample allocation not given. It was on day 63 after the first vaccine or placebo injection that samples were taken. Expression of Wuhan-strain SARS-CoV-2 spike came from the Ad26 vector that formed the vaccine. The CDR3 has 12 residues. Germline CDR1 and CDR2: DFQATT and SNEGSKA (reference sequence). V was pared by 3 bases and J by 5 bases, with 8 bases between. Only in-frame clones appear in the TCRdb table, and some are missing; sequencing was by immunoSEQ multiplex PCR. The table has some 300,000 clones, about 82% seen once.

The chain recombines TRBV20-1 with TRBJ1-3; D is uncertain. The input for sequencing was peripheral blood, taken in a trial of Ad26.COV2.S vaccine versus placebo. The receptor was derived from a person aged 18-65 years who received the Ad26.COV2.S COVID-19 vaccine or a placebo. This CDR3 reads CSASESRNTIYF. The CDR3 coding sequence is TGCAGTGCTAGTGAGTCGAGAAACACCATATATTTT.